The present entry profiles one T cell receptor beta chain with its context. Germline V gene data show CDR1 as SEHNR and CDR2 as FQNEAQ (reference sequence). V lost 3 bases and J lost 10, with 16 bases in between. The CDR3 length is 15 residues. Generated by immunoSEQ multiplex PCR, the TCRdb table keeps only in-frame clones and is missing some. The table has roughly 410,000 clones, around 87% seen once. A Seattle source enrolled patients during active infection and followed them longitudinally. The data originate from a study of blood T cell repertoires in COVID-19. Study context: PBMCs, B-cell-depleted T cells, or T cells provided the cDNA or gDNA that made up the material.

The genes are TRBV7-9 and TRBJ1-6, with TRBD1 as a possible D gene (6 bases). This sequence was found in a woman in her sixties or seventies with COVID-19, enrolled during active disease. The sample consisted of peripheral blood. This chain's CDR3 is CASSFDRTLRSPLHF. In DNA, the CDR3 is TGTGCCAGCAGCTTCGACAGGACCCTACGGTCACCCCTCCACTTT.